This TCR beta chain was captured in a study of T-cell memory formation after mild COVID-19 (dated by TCRdb to the early 2020s). Background on the whole study: TCR sequence clusters from the two donors were found to be largely donor specific. Longitudinal TCRalpha and TCRbeta repertoire sequencing tracked T-cell clones expanding and contracting after mild COVID-19 in a couple of donors. Two young, previously healthy adult volunteers, one female and one male, were included in the cohort.

Results the study describes overall, beyond this receptor: The study covered only a couple of mild cases, and larger cohorts including severe cases with pre-infection samples were considered necessary. From day 15 to 85, contracting clones showed balanced CD4/CD8 phenotypes, whereas a second wave of clones that expanded from day 15 to 37 leaned towards CD4+. Contracting CD4+ clones turned up mainly in the CM and EM memory subsets, whereas EMRA was where CD8+ clones were enriched. The second-wave clones that peaked on day 37 were not confirmed to be SARS-CoV-2 specific. The detection of some responding clones in pre-infection memory suggests that pre-existing cross-reactive memory T cells joined the SARS-CoV-2 response.

Worth noting for this clonotype: What antigen it recognizes has not been identified. Base qualities are not recorded, but no much larger clone differs from it by a single base.

PBMCs were isolated by Ficoll-Paque density gradient centrifugation. The instrument was an Illumina NovaSeq 6000. TCRalpha and TCRbeta cDNA libraries were constructed by 5'RACE with constant-segment primers, with sample barcodes and unique molecular identifiers being introduced. RNA was extracted from every sample with Trizol reagent. Library amplification was performed in two PCR steps, and a second sample barcode and Illumina TruSeq adapters were introduced in the second step. Libraries were sequenced on an Illumina NovaSeq with 2 x 150 bp paired-end reads. The original pipeline was this. The reads were demultiplexed and collapsed into UMI-guided consensus sequences using migec v1.2.7. Using mixcr v2.1.11, the UMI consensuses were aligned to TRA and TRB V and J templates and assembled into clonotypes. A clonotype was counted as expanded or contracted only when both edgeR and NoisET called the clonotype significant, with the noise models trained on biological replicates. edgeR calls used a false discovery rate-adjusted p below 0.01 and a log2 fold-change threshold of 1. As an exploratory analysis of dynamics, max-normalized trajectories of the 1000 most abundant clonotypes were examined by PCA with hierarchical clustering. Separately sequenced CD4+ and CD8+ repertoires were used to assign a CD4 or CD8 phenotype to each responding clone. The public reads were run again by TCRdb, first through fastp at Q25 and then through MiXCR, and only productive beta chains were kept. Here each entry gathers all rows of one CDR3 protein and keeps the most common genes and DNA. The V and J calls were determined by TCRdb, not by the authors. Counted in this sample were about 470,000 distinct CDR3 sequences; more than 20% of them appeared once. The ten largest clonotypes hold about 12% of the sample.

This sequence was found in an adult woman who had mild COVID-19 (a few samples of this study predate the infection). The sample titles of this study are shuffled in the database, so cell type and time point are left out; the donor was told from shared clones. Sample: PBMCs or a T cell subset sorted from them (not recorded which).

The DNA reads TGTGCCAGCAGCTGGGGAGGGGCCACTGAAGCTTTCTTT. Translated, it gives CASSWGGATEAFF. Recombination linked TRBV2 to TRBJ1-1, with TRBD1 as a weak D call on 5 bases. The CDR3, cysteine through phenylalanine, is 13 amino acids long. Kept here is only the CDR3 DNA, which spans 39 bases and is read in frame from base 1. V sheds 6 bases and J sheds 4 bases, leaving 12 bases between their ends. As encoded in the germline V gene, CDR1 is SNHLY while CDR2 is FYNNEI. Supplemented by the reference TRBV2 and TRBJ1-1 proteins around the CDR3, the complete variable domain is EPEVTQTPSHQVTQMGQEVILRCVPISNHLYFYWYRQILGQKVEFLVSFYNNEISEKSEIFDDQFSVERPDGSNFTLKIRSTKLEDSAMYFCASSWGGATEAFFGQGTRLTVV.